The sequence of this TCR beta chain was determined in a study of cytomegalovirus exposure and HLA in healthy donors. 60 Vbeta and 13 Jbeta primers were used in PCR. Sequencing used immunoSEQ multiplex PCR; TCRdb keeps in-frame clones, though not all of them. Of approximately 190,000 clones in the sample, roughly four fifths were seen once. CDR1 SQVTM and CDR2 ANQGSEA come from the germline V gene. CDR3 length: 13 amino acids. Trimming at V came to 2 bases and at J to 9 bases, leaving 4 bases not matched to a gene. The specimen was PBMCs. The chain links TRBV29-1 to TRBJ2-1; 10 nucleotides match TRBD1. The TCR was taken from a woman aged 25 to 39 in good health and CMV-seropositive. The CDR3 protein is CSVERDRGLEQFF. Written as DNA, the CDR3 is TGCAGCGTTGAACGAGACAGGGGGCTTGAGCAGTTCTTC.